This T cell receptor beta chain was sequenced during a study of control samples from healthy donors and cancer patients (dated by TCRdb to the early 2020s). Remarks on this clone: The specificity of this receptor is unknown. It has no much larger one-base neighbor in the sample; base qualities were not kept.

The library was made by the immunoSEQ multiplex PCR assay. TCRdb mirrors the immuneACCESS table, restricted to in-frame sequences. Some clones are absent from its copies; in checked studies, under half trace to an unresolved V gene, and the reason for the others is unknown. This sample holds fewer than 20,000 clones; roughly 80% were observed only once. The top ten clones comprise 25% to 35% of the sample. Compared with germline, V lacks 4 bases and J lacks 1 base; bases without a gene match: 19. The CDR3 runs 20 residues from the cysteine to the phenylalanine. Only the CDR3 portion is preserved as DNA: 60 bases, with reading frame beginning at the first base. Via the germline V gene, CDR1 is SGHDN and CDR2 FVKESK.

The TCR comes from a woman in her 70s with lung cancer. Sample: PBMCs. The rearrangement joined TRBV14 to TRBJ2-5, and 9 bases in between align with TRBD1. The CDR3 protein sequence reads: CASSLSTGPGQGLGQETQYF. The nucleotide sequence is TGTGCCAGCAGCCTCTCCACGGGTCCGGGACAGGGTTTGGGCCAAGAGACCCAGTACTTC.